This is a list of T cell receptor beta chains from one sample in a study of T cells in Graves' hyperthyroidism and ophthalmopathy. One entry per CDR3 protein results from TCRdb running MiXCR on the multiplex PCR reads. The repertoire holds approximately 610,000 distinct CDR3 sequences, with 16% as singletons. Material for sequencing was blood. These receptors all come from a woman aged 18 to 35 with Graves' hyperthyroidism. Each CDR3 is given with its conserved first and last residue. D genes are given only for firm matches. Clone size is given for some rows only: seen once, a few or many times, or a class if the clone is expanded.

j_gene: TRBJ1-4; v_gene: TRBV28; abundance: NA; d_gene: TRBD1; CDR3aa: CASRRPETGNYEKLFF; CDR3nt: TGTGCCAGCAGAAGGCCGGAGACAGGGAATTATGAAAAACTGTTTTTT
j_gene: TRBJ2-3; v_gene: TRBV12-3/TRBV12-4; abundance: many; d_gene: NA; CDR3aa: CASSPSRTSTDTQYF; CDR3nt: TGTGCCAGCAGTCCTTCGCGCACAAGCACAGATACGCAGTATTTT
j_gene: TRBJ2-3; v_gene: TRBV3-1; abundance: many; d_gene: TRBD2; CDR3aa: CASSHTLAGDDTDTQYF; CDR3nt: TGTGCCAGCAGCCATACACTAGCGGGAGATGACACAGATACGCAGTATTTT
j_gene: TRBJ2-3; v_gene: TRBV9; abundance: few; d_gene: TRBD2; CDR3aa: CASSAGLAGVTDTQYF; CDR3nt: TGTGCCAGCAGCGCCGGACTAGCGGGGGTCACAGATACGCAGTATTTT
j_gene: TRBJ1-2; v_gene: TRBV5-1; abundance: NA; d_gene: NA; CDR3aa: CASRPGTQKNYGYTF; CDR3nt: TGCGCCAGCAGGCCCGGGACACAAAAGAACTATGGCTACACCTTC
j_gene: TRBJ2-7; v_gene: TRBV20-1; abundance: NA; d_gene: TRBD2; CDR3aa: CSVQSGRAYEQYF; CDR3nt: TGCAGTGTCCAAAGCGGGAGGGCCTACGAGCAGTACTTC
j_gene: TRBJ2-1; v_gene: TRBV6-1; abundance: NA; d_gene: NA; CDR3aa: CASSGRVGSYNEQFF; CDR3nt: TGTGCCAGCAGTGGGAGGGTAGGCTCCTACAATGAGCAGTTCTTC
j_gene: TRBJ2-7; v_gene: TRBV6-1; abundance: NA; d_gene: TRBD2; CDR3aa: CASITSGDYEQYF; CDR3nt: TGTGCCAGCATAACCAGCGGGGACTACGAGCAGTACTTC
j_gene: TRBJ1-6; v_gene: TRBV5-1; abundance: NA; d_gene: NA; CDR3aa: CASSVTGLGSPLHF; CDR3nt: TGCGCCAGCAGCGTCACAGGGTTGGGTTCACCCCTCCACTTT
j_gene: TRBJ1-1; v_gene: TRBV7-8; abundance: many; d_gene: NA; CDR3aa: CASSFAFDRGSITEAFF; CDR3nt: TGTGCCAGCAGCTTCGCCTTTGACCGAGGTTCGATCACTGAAGCTTTCTTT
j_gene: TRBJ2-1; v_gene: TRBV7-2; abundance: few; d_gene: TRBD2; CDR3aa: CASSLWQLAGAYNEQFF; CDR3nt: TGTGCCAGCAGCTTATGGCAGCTAGCGGGTGCCTACAATGAGCAGTTCTTC
j_gene: TRBJ2-2; v_gene: TRBV20-1; abundance: few; d_gene: TRBD2; CDR3aa: CSARAASGSIGELFF; CDR3nt: TGCAGTGCTAGAGCCGCTAGCGGGAGCATCGGGGAGCTGTTTTTT
j_gene: TRBJ2-1; v_gene: TRBV12-5; abundance: NA; d_gene: NA; CDR3aa: CASGLVTKDSPERLSYNEQFF; CDR3nt: TGTGCTAGTGGTTTGGTAACGAAGGATTCCCCAGAGCGACTCTCCTACAATGAGCAGTTCTTC
j_gene: TRBJ2-7; v_gene: TRBV20-1; abundance: few; d_gene: NA; CDR3aa: CSARDPLGSSYEQYF; CDR3nt: TGCAGTGCTAGAGACCCACTAGGGAGTTCCTACGAGCAGTACTTC
j_gene: TRBJ2-3; v_gene: TRBV4-1; abundance: NA; d_gene: TRBD1; CDR3aa: CASSRDRPITRDTQYF; CDR3nt: TGCGCCAGCAGCCGGGACAGGCCTATTACGAGGGATACGCAGTATTTT
j_gene: TRBJ2-7; v_gene: TRBV20-1; abundance: many; d_gene: TRBD1; CDR3aa: CSARWSRGYEQYF; CDR3nt: TGCAGTGCTAGATGGAGCAGGGGGTACGAGCAGTACTTC
j_gene: TRBJ2-2; v_gene: TRBV14; abundance: few; d_gene: NA; CDR3aa: CASSQVWGGNTGELFF; CDR3nt: TGTGCCAGCAGCCAAGTTTGGGGCGGAAACACCGGGGAGCTGTTTTTT
j_gene: TRBJ2-3; v_gene: TRBV29-1; abundance: few; d_gene: TRBD1; CDR3aa: CSVSGQRSRDTQYF; CDR3nt: TGCAGCGTTTCGGGACAGCGGTCTAGAGATACGCAGTATTTT
j_gene: TRBJ1-3; v_gene: TRBV4-3; abundance: few; d_gene: TRBD1; CDR3aa: CASSQLTGGSGNTIYF; CDR3nt: TGCGCCAGCAGCCAGCTAACAGGGGGCTCTGGAAACACCATATATTTT
j_gene: TRBJ2-7; v_gene: TRBV10-1; abundance: few; d_gene: NA; CDR3aa: CASSESLGSYEQYF; CDR3nt: TGCGCCAGCAGTGAGTCGCTCGGCTCCTACGAGCAGTACTTC
j_gene: TRBJ2-7; v_gene: TRBV20-1; abundance: many; d_gene: NA; CDR3aa: CSARGDRPYEQYF; CDR3nt: TGCAGTGCTAGGGGGGACCGACCTTACGAGCAGTACTTC
j_gene: TRBJ1-1; v_gene: TRBV10-1; abundance: NA; d_gene: NA; CDR3aa: CASSVLTGTEAFF; CDR3nt: TGCGCCAGCAGTGTGCTGACGGGGACTGAAGCTTTCTTT
j_gene: TRBJ2-1; v_gene: TRBV29-1; abundance: few; d_gene: TRBD2; CDR3aa: CSARTSGRYNEQFF; CDR3nt: TGCAGCGCTCGGACTAGCGGACGGTACAATGAGCAGTTCTTC
j_gene: TRBJ1-5; v_gene: TRBV19; abundance: NA; d_gene: NA; CDR3aa: CASTLTSGPNQPQHF; CDR3nt: TGTGCCAGTACCCTAACGTCGGGTCCTAATCAGCCCCAGCATTTT
j_gene: TRBJ2-5; v_gene: TRBV7-3; abundance: few; d_gene: NA; CDR3aa: CASGEQGGETQYF; CDR3nt: TGTGCCAGCGGGGAGCAGGGAGGAGAGACCCAGTACTTC
j_gene: TRBJ2-3; v_gene: TRBV3-1; abundance: few; d_gene: NA; CDR3aa: CASSPADSLTDTQYF; CDR3nt: TGTGCCAGCAGCCCCGCGGACAGCCTCACAGATACGCAGTATTTT
j_gene: TRBJ2-3; v_gene: TRBV5-1; abundance: many; d_gene: NA; CDR3aa: CASSHADSTDTQYF; CDR3nt: TGCGCCAGCAGCCACGCGGACAGCACAGATACGCAGTATTTT
j_gene: TRBJ2-2; v_gene: TRBV7-2; abundance: NA; d_gene: NA; CDR3aa: CASSLARRGDTGELFF; CDR3nt: TGTGCCAGCAGCTTAGCGCGGCGGGGCGACACCGGGGAGCTGTTTTTT
j_gene: TRBJ2-7; v_gene: TRBV7-9; abundance: NA; d_gene: NA; CDR3aa: CASSTGTIGEQYF; CDR3nt: TGTGCCAGCAGCACCGGGACAATCGGCGAGCAGTACTTC
j_gene: TRBJ2-2; v_gene: TRBV27; abundance: few; d_gene: NA; CDR3aa: CASRSPYRDPTGELFF; CDR3nt: TGTGCCAGCAGAAGTCCTTACAGGGATCCGACCGGGGAGCTGTTTTTT